The rows below give T cell receptor beta chains drawn from one sample of a study of PD-1 blockade in classical Hodgkin lymphoma. Sequencing was performed with immunoSEQ multiplex PCR; in TCRdb, only in-frame clones are kept and a portion is missing. Of tens of thousands of clones listed, about 71% were seen once; the top ten hold over 2.5%. The material sequenced was peripheral blood mononuclear cells (PBMCs), taken at baseline. All receptors come from a human donor with classical Hodgkin lymphoma. The CDR3 runs from the conserved cysteine through the conserved F or W. Each record gives: clone size, CDR3 length, D gene, J gene, V gene, CDR3 protein, CDR3 DNA. D genes are given only for firm matches. Only some rows state a clone size, as once, few, many or a class for expanded clones.

clone size: -; CDR3 length: 10; D gene: -; J gene: TRBJ2-5; V gene: TRBV6-5; CDR3 protein: CASLGGTQYF; CDR3 DNA: TGTGCCAGCTTAGGAGGGACCCAGTACTTC
clone size: -; CDR3 length: 13; D gene: -; J gene: TRBJ1-5; V gene: TRBV7-2; CDR3 protein: CASSPHMDQPQHF; CDR3 DNA: TGTGCCAGCAGCCCCCATATGGATCAGCCCCAGCATTTT
clone size: -; CDR3 length: 16; D gene: TRBD1; J gene: TRBJ1-1; V gene: TRBV19; CDR3 protein: CASNDHWTGPSAEAFF; CDR3 DNA: TGTGCCAGTAATGATCATTGGACAGGACCCTCTGCTGAAGCTTTCTTT
clone size: medium-sized; CDR3 length: 15; D gene: -; J gene: TRBJ2-1; V gene: TRBV13; CDR3 protein: CASSFEAQPNNEQFF; CDR3 DNA: TGTGCCAGCAGCTTCGAGGCACAGCCGAACAATGAGCAGTTCTTC
clone size: -; CDR3 length: 13; D gene: -; J gene: TRBJ2-5; V gene: TRBV7-2; CDR3 protein: CASSLANPVTQYF; CDR3 DNA: TGTGCCAGCAGCTTAGCGAACCCGGTGACCCAGTACTTC
clone size: -; CDR3 length: 14; D gene: -; J gene: TRBJ2-7; V gene: TRBV5-8; CDR3 protein: CASSRLGSSYEQYF; CDR3 DNA: TGTGCCAGCAGCCGCCTCGGGTCTTCCTACGAGCAGTACTTC
clone size: -; CDR3 length: 13; D gene: TRBD1; J gene: TRBJ2-7; V gene: TRBV27; CDR3 protein: CASSLRTGYEQYF; CDR3 DNA: TGTGCCAGCAGTTTAAGGACAGGCTACGAGCAGTACTTC
clone size: -; CDR3 length: 16; D gene: TRBD1; J gene: TRBJ1-1; V gene: TRBV7-2; CDR3 protein: CASSLDTTGTASVAFF; CDR3 DNA: TGTGCCAGCAGCTTAGATACAACCGGGACAGCGAGTGTAGCTTTCTTT
clone size: -; CDR3 length: 21; D gene: TRBD1; J gene: TRBJ2-1; V gene: TRBV28; CDR3 protein: CASITWRFRTGASNSYNEQFF; CDR3 DNA: TGTGCCAGCATCACTTGGCGGTTTAGGACAGGGGCTTCGAACTCCTACAATGAGCAGTTCTTC
clone size: -; CDR3 length: 18; D gene: -; J gene: TRBJ2-6; V gene: TRBV7-9; CDR3 protein: CASSLSGATFSGANVLTF; CDR3 DNA: TGTGCCAGCAGCTTATCGGGAGCAACCTTCTCTGGGGCCAACGTCCTGACTTTC
clone size: few; CDR3 length: 15; D gene: -; J gene: TRBJ2-2; V gene: TRBV5-1; CDR3 protein: CASSLERASTGELFF; CDR3 DNA: TGCGCCAGCAGCTTGGAAAGGGCGAGCACCGGGGAGCTGTTTTTT
clone size: -; CDR3 length: 14; D gene: TRBD1; J gene: TRBJ2-7; V gene: TRBV6-5; CDR3 protein: CASSYPGQGYEQYF; CDR3 DNA: TGTGCCAGCAGTTACCCGGGACAGGGCTACGAGCAGTACTTC
clone size: -; CDR3 length: 13; D gene: TRBD2; J gene: TRBJ2-1; V gene: TRBV7-9; CDR3 protein: CASSLVEREVEFF; CDR3 DNA: TGTGCCAGCAGCTTGGTTGAGCGGGAGGTAGAGTTCTTC
clone size: once; CDR3 length: 14; D gene: TRBD1; J gene: TRBJ1-4; V gene: TRBV10-1; CDR3 protein: CASSGQGAGEKLFF; CDR3 DNA: TGCGCCAGCAGTGGACAGGGTGCGGGGGAAAAACTGTTTTTT
clone size: -; CDR3 length: 13; D gene: -; J gene: TRBJ2-5; V gene: TRBV2; CDR3 protein: CASSDQNAETQYF; CDR3 DNA: TGTGCCAGCAGTGACCAGAATGCAGAGACCCAGTACTTC
clone size: few; CDR3 length: 15; D gene: -; J gene: TRBJ1-1; V gene: TRBV6-5; CDR3 protein: CASSWTHGGGTEAFF; CDR3 DNA: TGTGCCAGCAGTTGGACTCACGGGGGTGGCACTGAAGCTTTCTTT
clone size: -; CDR3 length: 13; D gene: TRBD1; J gene: TRBJ2-7; V gene: TRBV27; CDR3 protein: CASSLNRGYEQYF; CDR3 DNA: TGTGCCAGCAGTTTAAACAGGGGCTACGAGCAGTACTTC
clone size: -; CDR3 length: 16; D gene: TRBD1; J gene: TRBJ2-5; V gene: TRBV9; CDR3 protein: CASSVEGTGLGETQYF; CDR3 DNA: TGTGCCAGCAGCGTAGAGGGGACAGGGTTGGGGGAGACCCAGTACTTC
clone size: -; CDR3 length: 15; D gene: TRBD1; J gene: TRBJ1-4; V gene: TRBV9; CDR3 protein: CASSPPGQGEEKLFF; CDR3 DNA: TGTGCCAGCAGCCCACCGGGACAGGGGGAGGAAAAACTGTTTTTT
clone size: -; CDR3 length: 15; D gene: -; J gene: TRBJ2-1; V gene: TRBV6-6; CDR3 protein: CASSKDSSSYNEQFF; CDR3 DNA: TGTGCCAGCAGCAAGGACTCAAGCTCCTACAATGAGCAGTTCTTC
clone size: -; CDR3 length: 17; D gene: -; J gene: TRBJ1-3; V gene: TRBV10-3; CDR3 protein: CATQLSRDISSGNTIYF; CDR3 DNA: TGTGCCACGCAACTTAGCCGGGACATCAGCTCTGGAAACACCATATATTTT
clone size: few; CDR3 length: 13; D gene: TRBD1; J gene: TRBJ2-1; V gene: TRBV19; CDR3 protein: CASSGQGFTEQFF; CDR3 DNA: TGTGCCAGTAGTGGACAGGGTTTTACTGAGCAGTTCTTC
clone size: medium-sized; CDR3 length: 16; D gene: -; J gene: TRBJ1-5; V gene: TRBV7-9; CDR3 protein: CASSPPEGGNNQPQHF; CDR3 DNA: TGTGCCAGCAGTCCCCCGGAAGGGGGAAACAATCAGCCCCAGCATTTT
clone size: few; CDR3 length: 19; D gene: -; J gene: TRBJ1-5; V gene: TRBV7-7; CDR3 protein: CASSLARKNPERDNQPQHF; CDR3 DNA: TGTGCTAGCAGCTTAGCACGGAAAAACCCAGAGAGGGACAATCAGCCCCAGCATTTT
clone size: few; CDR3 length: 15; D gene: -; J gene: TRBJ1-2; V gene: TRBV13; CDR3 protein: CASSLGAGGDYGYTF; CDR3 DNA: TGTGCCAGCAGCTTAGGCGCCGGGGGGGACTATGGCTACACCTTC
clone size: medium-sized; CDR3 length: 12; D gene: -; J gene: TRBJ1-1; V gene: TRBV5-4; CDR3 protein: CASSLDVGEAFF; CDR3 DNA: TGTGCCAGCAGCTTGGATGTAGGAGAAGCTTTCTTT
clone size: -; CDR3 length: 13; D gene: -; J gene: TRBJ2-7; V gene: TRBV4-3; CDR3 protein: CASSQGDEWEQYF; CDR3 DNA: TGCGCCAGCAGCCAAGGAGACGAATGGGAGCAGTACTTC
clone size: -; CDR3 length: 16; D gene: -; J gene: TRBJ1-1; V gene: TRBV9; CDR3 protein: CASSVVLQLMNTEAFF; CDR3 DNA: TGTGCCAGCAGCGTAGTTTTACAGCTCATGAACACTGAAGCTTTCTTT
clone size: -; CDR3 length: 14; D gene: -; J gene: TRBJ1-1; V gene: TRBV5-8; CDR3 protein: CASSFRGVNTEAFF; CDR3 DNA: TGTGCCAGCAGCTTCCGTGGGGTGAACACTGAAGCTTTCTTT
clone size: few; CDR3 length: 13; D gene: -; J gene: TRBJ1-1; V gene: TRBV7-7; CDR3 protein: CASSSAANTEAFF; CDR3 DNA: TGTGCCAGCAGCTCTGCAGCGAACACTGAAGCTTTCTTT
clone size: few; CDR3 length: 13; D gene: -; J gene: TRBJ2-1; V gene: TRBV5-1; CDR3 protein: CASSLTTYNEQFF; CDR3 DNA: TGCGCCAGCAGCTTGACTACTTACAATGAGCAGTTCTTC
clone size: -; CDR3 length: 15; D gene: -; J gene: TRBJ2-4; V gene: TRBV5-8; CDR3 protein: CASSPQGLAKNIQYF; CDR3 DNA: TGTGCCAGCAGTCCACAGGGTCTAGCCAAAAACATTCAGTACTTC